The present T cell receptor (beta chain) was sequenced within a study of blood T cell repertoires in COVID-19. Per the original methods: Researchers report that nucleated cell counts were estimated from reference gene primer amplification. TCRdb's table, derived via immunoSEQ multiplex PCR, lists solely in-frame clones and lacks some. V, J and clone size were drawn from that table, and D and trimming were deduced from the DNA. Among some 210,000 clones listed, under 90% were seen once. The CDR3 totals 14 residues. V lost 0 bases, J lost 5 bases, and 11 bases lay in between. CDR1 is SGHVS and CDR2 is FQNEAQ in the germline V gene.

Sequences were obtained from peripheral blood. This receptor was identified in a human donor in a cohort sampled during active COVID-19. J is TRBJ2-7 and V is TRBV7-8, with D tentatively TRBD2 (6 bases). In DNA, the CDR3 is TGTGCCAGCAGCTTAGCTCCCTGGGGGGACGAGCAGTACTTC. The encoded protein is CASSLAPWGDEQYF.